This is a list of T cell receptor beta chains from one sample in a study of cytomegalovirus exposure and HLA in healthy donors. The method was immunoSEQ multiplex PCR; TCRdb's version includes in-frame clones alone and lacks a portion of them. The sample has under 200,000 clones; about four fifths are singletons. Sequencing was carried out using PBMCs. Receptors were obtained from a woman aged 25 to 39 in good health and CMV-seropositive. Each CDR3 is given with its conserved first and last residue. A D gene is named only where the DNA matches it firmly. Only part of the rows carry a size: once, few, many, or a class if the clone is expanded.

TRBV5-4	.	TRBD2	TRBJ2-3	CASSSGIKRGGTDTQYF	TGTGCCAGCAGCAGCGGTATTAAGCGGGGGGGCACAGATACGCAGTATTTT
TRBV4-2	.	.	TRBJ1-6	CASSQDRTGTPNSPLHF	TGTGCCAGCAGCCAAGATCGCACGGGAACACCCAATTCACCCCTCCACTTT
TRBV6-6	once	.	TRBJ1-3	CASSYSGGKGNTIYF	TGTGCCAGCAGTTACAGCGGAGGGAAGGGGAACACCATATATTTT
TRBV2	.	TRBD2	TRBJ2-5	CASRGINLLAGDHGQETQYF	TGTGCCAGCCGAGGCATAAATTTACTAGCGGGTGACCACGGCCAAGAGACCCAGTACTTC
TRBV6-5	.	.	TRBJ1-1	CASVTPDRTSAFF	TGTGCCAGCGTCACCCCTGACAGGACATCGGCTTTCTTT
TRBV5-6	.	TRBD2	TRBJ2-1	CASSLIPGLTPYNEQFF	TGTGCCAGCAGCTTGATCCCGGGACTAACGCCATACAATGAGCAGTTCTTC
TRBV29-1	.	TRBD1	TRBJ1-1	CSADRGLYTAAYMNTEAFF	TGCAGCGCCGACAGGGGACTCTATACGGCGGCCTACATGAACACTGAAGCTTTCTTT
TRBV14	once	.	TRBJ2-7	CASSFGQIEQYF	TGTGCCAGCAGCTTCGGACAAATCGAGCAGTACTTC
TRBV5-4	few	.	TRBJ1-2	CASSWRSNYGYTF	TGTGCCAGCAGCTGGAGATCCAACTATGGCTACACCTTC
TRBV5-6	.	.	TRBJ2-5	CASSLGRQRAFQETQYF	TGTGCCAGCAGCTTGGGAAGGCAGCGGGCCTTCCAAGAGACCCAGTACTTC
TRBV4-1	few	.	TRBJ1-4	CASSQVNRRATNEKLFF	TGCGCCAGCAGCCAAGTAAACAGAAGAGCAACTAATGAAAAACTGTTTTTT
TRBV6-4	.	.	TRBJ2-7	CASSIIAGATYEQYF	TGTGCCAGCAGTATAATTGCGGGGGCCACCTACGAGCAGTACTTC
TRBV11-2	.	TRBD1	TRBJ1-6	CASSFVTGDNSPLHF	TGTGCCAGCAGCTTCGTGACAGGGGATAATTCACCCCTCCACTTT
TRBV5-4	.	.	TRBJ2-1	CASSLGVPPAVNEQFF	TGTGCCAGCAGCTTGGGGGTACCGCCAGCGGTGAATGAGCAGTTCTTC
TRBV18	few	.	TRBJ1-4	CASSPRAGPNEKLFF	TGTGCCAGCTCACCACGGGCAGGTCCGAATGAAAAACTGTTTTTT
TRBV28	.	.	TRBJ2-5	CASSFMWTQYF	TGTGCCAGCAGTTTCATGTGGACCCAGTACTTC
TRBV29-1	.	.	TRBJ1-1	CSYSQVVGGWAEAFF	TGCAGCTATTCACAGGTGGTCGGGGGGTGGGCTGAAGCTTTCTTT
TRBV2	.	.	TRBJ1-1	CASSGGGTEAFF	TGTGCCAGCAGTGGGGGAGGCACTGAAGCTTTCTTT
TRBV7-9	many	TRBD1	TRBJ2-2	CANRRQGNTGELFF	TGTGCCAATAGAAGACAGGGTAACACCGGGGAGCTGTTTTTT
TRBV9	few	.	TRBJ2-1	CASSVRLEYNEQFF	TGTGCCAGCAGCGTACGACTGGAATACAATGAGCAGTTCTTC
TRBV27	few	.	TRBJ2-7	CASSSTRQGRVNF	TGTGCCAGCAGTTCGACCCGACAGGGGAGGGTCAACTTC
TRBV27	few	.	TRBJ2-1	CASSGDFSSYNEQFF	TGTGCCAGCAGTGGGGACTTTAGCTCCTACAATGAGCAGTTCTTC
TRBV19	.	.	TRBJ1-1	CASTTTGMTEAFF	TGTGCCAGTACTACTACAGGGATGACTGAAGCTTTCTTT
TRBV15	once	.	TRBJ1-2	CATSRVSVNYGYTF	TGTGCCACCAGCAGAGTATCCGTAAACTATGGCTACACCTTC
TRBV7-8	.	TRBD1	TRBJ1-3	CASSSGTGAGNTIYF	TGTGCCAGCAGCTCTGGGACAGGCGCTGGAAACACCATATATTTT
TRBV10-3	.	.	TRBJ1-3	CAISDQGNTIYF	TGTGCCATCAGTGACCAGGGAAACACCATATATTTT
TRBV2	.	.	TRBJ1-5	CASREGRGNQPQHF	TGTGCCAGCAGGGAGGGAAGGGGAAATCAGCCCCAGCATTTT
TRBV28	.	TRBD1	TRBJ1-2	CASSLNPGGYGYTF	TGTGCCAGCAGTTTAAACCCAGGGGGCTATGGCTACACCTTC